This T cell receptor (beta chain) was sequenced during a study of blood T cell repertoires in COVID-19. Participants' reported clinical history set cohort assignment. Trimming pared 1 base from V and 1 base from J, leaving 8 bases between. This CDR3 contains 15 residues. CDR1 and CDR2 from the germline V gene are MNHNS and SASEGT. Method: immunoSEQ multiplex PCR; TCRdb's copy keeps in-frame clones and lacks some. The sample has about 190,000 clones; 82% are singletons. V is TRBV6-1 and J is TRBJ2-1; perhaps TRBD2 as D (5 bases). This receptor was identified in a woman aged 55-70 years with acute COVID-19. The sample was PBMCs or T cells enriched from blood (not recorded which). CDR3 bases: TGTGCCAGCAGTGAAGAAAGCGGTTCCTACAATGAGCAGTTCTTC. Translation gives CASSEESGSYNEQFF.